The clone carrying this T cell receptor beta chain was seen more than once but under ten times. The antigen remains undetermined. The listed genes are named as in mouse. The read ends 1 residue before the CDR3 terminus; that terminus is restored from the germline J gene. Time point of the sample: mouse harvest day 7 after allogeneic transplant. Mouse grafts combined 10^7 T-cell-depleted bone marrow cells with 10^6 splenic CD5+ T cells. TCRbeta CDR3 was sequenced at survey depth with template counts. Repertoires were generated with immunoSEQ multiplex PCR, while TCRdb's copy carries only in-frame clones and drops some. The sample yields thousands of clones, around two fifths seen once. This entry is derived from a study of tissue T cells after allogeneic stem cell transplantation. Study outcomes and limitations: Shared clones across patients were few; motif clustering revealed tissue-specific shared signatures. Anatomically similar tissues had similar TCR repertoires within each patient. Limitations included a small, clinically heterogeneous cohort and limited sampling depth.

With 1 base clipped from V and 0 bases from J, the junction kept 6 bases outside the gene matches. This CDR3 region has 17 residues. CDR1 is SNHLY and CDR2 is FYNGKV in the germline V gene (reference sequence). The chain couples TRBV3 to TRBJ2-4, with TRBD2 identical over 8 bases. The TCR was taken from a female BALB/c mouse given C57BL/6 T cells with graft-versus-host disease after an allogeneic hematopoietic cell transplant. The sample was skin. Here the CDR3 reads CASSLGWGGSSQNTLYF. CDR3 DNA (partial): TGTGCCAGCAGCTTAGGTTGGGGGGGGTCTAGTCAAAACACCTTGTAC.